What follows are 15 T cell receptor beta chains derived from one specimen sequenced in a study of CD8 T cells in ankylosing spondylitis. Via MiXCR, TCRdb re-called the 5' RACE reads, giving one row per CDR3 protein. The sample has about 340,000 distinct CDR3 sequences, 20% seen once; the top ten hold around 13%. Material for sequencing was blood, either unsorted or a sorted T cell fraction (not recorded which). The receptors shown here come from a male donor with ankylosing spondylitis or in good health (not recorded which).

This clonotype was observed a handful of times. The rearrangement uses TRBV3-1 and TRBJ2-7; tentative D call: TRBD1 (7 bases). CDR3 length: 16 residues. The ends were cut back, 0 bases at V and 6 bases at J, with 18 bases in the middle. Per germline, CDR1 LGHDT and CDR2 YNNKEL (reference sequence). The CDR3 here is CASSQDGGGTAFEQYF. The CDR3 DNA sequence: TGTGCCAGCAGCCAAGATGGTGGAGGGACAGCCTTCGAGCAGTACTTC.

In this sample, this clonotype turned up many times. V is TRBV29-1 and J is TRBJ2-2; D ambiguous. The CDR3 totals 13 residues. The V gene's germline CDR1 is SQVTM and CDR2 ANQGSEA. V lost 0 bases, J lost 1 base, and 3 bases lay in between. As DNA, the CDR3 is TGCAGCGTTGAAGAGGTGAACACCGGGGAGCTGTTTTTT. The encoded protein is CSVEEVNTGELFF.

J is TRBJ2-3 and V is TRBV7-6; D unresolved. Germline CDR1 and CDR2: SGHVS and FNYEAQ. The CDR3 length is 14 residues. Trimming cost V 1 base and J 2 bases, with 7 bases left between them. This chain's CDR3 is CASSLEPYTDTQYF. CDR3 coding DNA: TGTGCCAGCAGCTTAGAACCTTACACAGATACGCAGTATTTT.

This clonotype was seen more than once but under ten times. The gene calls are TRBV12-3 or TRBV12-4 and TRBJ1-3; D unresolved. V shed 3 bases and J shed 0 bases, with 6 bases lying between them. CDR3 length equals 14 residues. CDR3 protein: CASSFRGSGNTIYF. The DNA for the CDR3 is TGTGCCAGCAGTTTCCGGGGCTCTGGAAACACCATATATTTT.

The rearrangement joins TRBV28 to TRBJ1-4; weak D call: TRBD1 (5 bases). V was shortened by 5 bases and J by 8 bases, with 15 bases between the two germline ends. CDR3 length equals 14 residues. The germline V gene encodes CDR1 MDHEN and CDR2 SYDVKM. The DNA of the CDR3 is TGTGCCAGCAGTCCTATAGGGGAGGACGAAAAACTGTTTTTT. It translates to CASSPIGEDEKLFF. Using reference TRBV28 and TRBJ1-4 for the parts outside the CDR3, the full variable domain is DVKVTQSSRYLVKRTGEKVFLECVQDMDHENMFWYRQDPGLGLRLIYFSYDVKMKEKGDIPEGYSVSREKKERFSLILESASTNQTSMYLCASSPIGEDEKLFFGSGTQLSVL.

This clonotype appeared a few times. The rearrangement links TRBV6-5 to TRBJ2-7; D is unclear. The germline V gene encodes CDR1 MNHEY and CDR2 SVGAGI. The V end was cut by 2 bases, the J end by 6 bases, with 2 bases between. CDR3 length equals 10 residues. CDR3 DNA sequence: TGTGCCAGCAGTTACCCCGAGCAGTACTTC. Translating it yields CASSYPEQYF.

The chain recombines TRBV9 with TRBJ2-7, with D perhaps TRBD1 (5 bases). This CDR3 has 14 amino acids. The V end lost 2 bases, the J end lost 2 bases, and 11 bases lay between the germline ends. Germline CDR1 SGDLS, CDR2 YYNGEE. The CDR3: CASSVETVPYEQYF. In DNA, the CDR3 is TGTGCCAGCAGCGTGGAGACAGTCCCCTACGAGCAGTACTTC.

This clonotype showed up just a few times. The chain joins TRBV2 to TRBJ2-7; 7 nucleotides match TRBD1. Germline V CDR1 and CDR2: SNHLY, FYNNEI. Germline trimming cut 6 bases from V and 5 bases from J; bases unmatched to any gene: 4. The length of the CDR3 is 12 residues. The CDR3 nucleotides read TGTGCCAGCAGAGTCGACAGGGACGAGCAGTACTTC. It encodes CASRVDRDEQYF.

This clonotype was seen only a few times. V gene TRBV6-1 combines with J gene TRBJ2-1; unclear D gene. The CDR3 length is 15 residues. V was trimmed by 5 bases and J by 2 bases, leaving 13 bases between them. Germline V gene lookup returns CDR1 MNHNS and CDR2 SASEGT. CDR3 loop: CASSLNYEAYNEQFF. The CDR3 DNA follows: TGTGCCAGCAGTCTGAACTACGAGGCCTACAATGAGCAGTTCTTC.

CDR3: CASSLGGAPLNSPLHF. Written as DNA, the CDR3 is TGTGCCAGCAGTTTGGGAGGGGCTCCCCTGAATTCACCCCTCCACTTT. The chain uses TRBV27 and TRBJ1-6; possible D gene TRBD1, 5 bases. With 3 bases removed from V and 7 bases from J, the gap between germline ends came to 16 bases. CDR1 is MNHEY and CDR2 is SMNVEV in the germline V gene (reference sequence). The CDR3 is 16 amino acids.

The gene calls are TRBV29-1 and TRBJ2-7; TRBD2 agrees at 9 bases. Looked up from germline, CDR1 is SQVTM and CDR2 is ANQGSEA. This CDR3 contains 15 residues. Germline trimming cut 4 bases from V and 1 base from J; bases unmatched to any gene: 8. The CDR3 here is CSVVGVSGGSYEQYF. In nucleotides, the CDR3 is TGCAGCGTTGTTGGCGTTAGCGGGGGATCCTACGAGCAGTACTTC.

V usage is TRBV10-3 and J usage is TRBJ2-1; maybe TRBD1 (5 bases). The CDR3 spans 13 residues. V lost 8 bases, J lost 8 bases, and 16 bases lay in between. Germline assignment: CDR1 ENHRY and CDR2 SYGVKD. In nucleotides, the CDR3 is TGTGCCATCGGTGGCAGGGTTTTAGATGAGCAGTTCTTC. Translation gives CAIGGRVLDEQFF.

The V gene is TRBV20-1, the J gene TRBJ2-7; D uncertain. The CDR3 spans 13 residues. Trimming left V 3 bases short and J 0 bases short, with 9 bases between. The germline gives CDR1 DFQATT, CDR2 SNEGSKA (reference sequence). The CDR3 region has the DNA TGCAGTGCTAGGGGGATTTTCTCCTACGAGCAGTACTTC. This codes for CSARGIFSYEQYF.

This clonotype was counted ten times or more. The gene calls are TRBV12-3 or TRBV12-4 and TRBJ1-2, with no clear D. V was shortened by 5 bases and J by 14 bases, with 18 bases between the two germline ends. The CDR3 is made up of 12 amino acids. The CDR3 DNA sequence: TGTGCCAGCAGTCCCTACCTATCCGGGTCTACCTTC. Protein sequence: CASSPYLSGSTF.

This clonotype appeared a few times. This chain uses TRBV7-4 with TRBJ2-3; 7 bases fit TRBD2. The length of the CDR3 is 16 residues. Germline CDR1 reads SGHVT; CDR2 reads SQSDAQ. After removal of 7 bases from V and 1 base from J, the junction contained 11 bases not matched to a gene. The CDR3 DNA is TGTGCCAGCAACCCTGGGGGGGAACTCGGCACAGATACGCAGTATTTT. Translating it yields CASNPGGELGTDTQYF.